This T cell receptor beta chain was retrieved from a study of blood T cell repertoires in COVID-19. Method: immunoSEQ multiplex PCR; TCRdb's copy keeps in-frame clones and lacks some. Among approximately 300,000 clones listed, around four fifths were seen once. This TCR came from a woman aged 45-65 years with acute or convalescent COVID-19. The sample comprised peripheral blood.

CDR3 in amino acids: CASSEYGAGASTDTQYF. CDR3 nucleotides: TGTGCCAGCAGTGAATACGGAGCGGGGGCAAGCACAGATACGCAGTATTTT. The rearrangement links TRBV25-1 to TRBJ2-3; the match to TRBD2 covers 8 bases. The germline gives CDR1 MGHDK, CDR2 SYGVNS. After removal of 0 bases from V and 0 bases from J, the junction contained 5 bases not matched to a gene. The CDR3 is 17 amino acids.